This T cell receptor beta chain was obtained from a study of T cells in tumors after PD-1 blockade. Across the study: Some patients also took daily vismodegib 150 mg during anti-PD-1 treatment. Findings and limits, study-wide: Clonal replacement, not reinvigoration, is suggested for expanded exhausted CD8+ clones after therapy.

Germline V gene data show CDR1 as SGHDT and CDR2 as YYEEEE. The V end was cut by 0 bases, the J end by 6 bases, with 6 bases between. The CDR3 loop spans 12 amino acids. The protocol was immunoSEQ multiplex PCR, while the TCRdb copy is restricted to in-frame clones and leaves out a portion. The sample includes around 12,000 clones, about 62% of them seen just once. With respect to this clone: Its antigen is not identified.

Tumor biopsies came from the same primary tumor site before and after PD-1 blockade. The source material was tumor tissue, sampled before anti-PD-1 treatment. The TCR originated in a human donor with cutaneous squamous cell carcinoma. The genes are TRBV5-6 and TRBJ1-2, with a possible D match to TRBD1 (6 bases). The CDR3 is CASSLGQDGYTF. The CDR3 nucleotides are TGTGCCAGCAGCTTGGGACAGGATGGCTACACCTTC.